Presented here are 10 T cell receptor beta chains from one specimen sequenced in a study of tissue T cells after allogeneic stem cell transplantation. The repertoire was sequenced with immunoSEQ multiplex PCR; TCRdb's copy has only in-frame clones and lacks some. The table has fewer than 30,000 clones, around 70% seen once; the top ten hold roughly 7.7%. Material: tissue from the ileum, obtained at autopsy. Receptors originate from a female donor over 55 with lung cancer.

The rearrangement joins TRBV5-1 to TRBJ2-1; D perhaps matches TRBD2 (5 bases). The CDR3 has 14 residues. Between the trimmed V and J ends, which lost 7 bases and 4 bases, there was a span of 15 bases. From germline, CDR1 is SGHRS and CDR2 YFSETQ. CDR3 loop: CASRGLGIYNEQFF. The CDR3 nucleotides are TGCGCCAGCCGGGGTTTGGGAATATACAATGAGCAGTTCTTC.

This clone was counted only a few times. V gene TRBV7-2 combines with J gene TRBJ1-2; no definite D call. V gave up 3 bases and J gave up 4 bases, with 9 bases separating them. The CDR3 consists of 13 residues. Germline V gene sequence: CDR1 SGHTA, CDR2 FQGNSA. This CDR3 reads CASSFAGTYGYTF. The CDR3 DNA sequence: TGTGCCAGCAGCTTCGCAGGAACCTATGGCTACACCTTC.

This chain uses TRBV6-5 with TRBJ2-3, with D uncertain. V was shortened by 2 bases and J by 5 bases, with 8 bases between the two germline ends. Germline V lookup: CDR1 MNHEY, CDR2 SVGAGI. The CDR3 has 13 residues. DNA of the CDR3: TGTGCCAGCAGTTACACGTCCAAAGATACGCAGTATTTT. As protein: CASSYTSKDTQYF.

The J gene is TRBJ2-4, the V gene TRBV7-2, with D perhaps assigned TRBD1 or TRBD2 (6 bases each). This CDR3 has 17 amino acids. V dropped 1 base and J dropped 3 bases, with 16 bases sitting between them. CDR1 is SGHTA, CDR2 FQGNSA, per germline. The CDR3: CASSLVGGLGGKNIQYF. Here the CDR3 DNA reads TGTGCCAGCAGCTTAGTTGGGGGGCTCGGAGGCAAAAACATTCAGTACTTC.

CDR3 amino acids: CASSSLANQPQHF. In DNA form, the CDR3 reads TGTGCCAGCAGTTCCCTCGCGAATCAGCCCCAGCATTTT. J is TRBJ1-5 and V is TRBV6-5; D not resolved. CDR1 and CDR2 from the germline V gene are MNHEY and SVGAGI. This CDR3 has 13 amino acids. V was cut by 4 bases and J by 4 bases, with 8 bases left in between.

CDR3 sequence: CASSLNRGPYNEQFF. In nucleotides, the CDR3 is TGCGCCAGCAGCCTAAACAGGGGACCCTACAATGAGCAGTTCTTC. The chain employs TRBV4-3 and TRBJ2-1; TRBD1 agrees at 7 bases. V dropped 4 bases and J dropped 2; count of bases not matched to a gene: 5. The CDR3 is made up of 15 amino acids. CDR1 is LGHNA, CDR2 YSLEER, per germline.

The CDR3 DNA reads TGTGCCAGCAGTGATGAGGGGCGAAGTGGGTCTGAAGCTTTCTTT. As protein: CASSDEGRSGSEAFF. V gene TRBV2 combines with J gene TRBJ1-1; perhaps TRBD1 as D (5 bases). CDR1 SNHLY and CDR2 FYNNEI come from the germline V gene. V was clipped by 3 bases and J by 6 bases, with 17 bases between them. The CDR3 loop spans 15 amino acids.

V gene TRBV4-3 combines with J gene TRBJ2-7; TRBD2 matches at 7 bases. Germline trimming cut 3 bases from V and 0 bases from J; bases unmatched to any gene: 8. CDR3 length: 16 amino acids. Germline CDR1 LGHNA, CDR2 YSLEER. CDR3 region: CASSQGLTSRSYEQYF. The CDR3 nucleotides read TGCGCCAGCAGCCAGGGTCTGACTAGCCGCTCCTACGAGCAGTACTTC.

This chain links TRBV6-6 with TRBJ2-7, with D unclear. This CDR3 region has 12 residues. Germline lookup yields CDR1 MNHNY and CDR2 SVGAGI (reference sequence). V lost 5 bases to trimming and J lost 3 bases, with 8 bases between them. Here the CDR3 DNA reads TGTGCCAGCAGTCTACCCTACTACGAGCAGTACTTC. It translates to CASSLPYYEQYF.

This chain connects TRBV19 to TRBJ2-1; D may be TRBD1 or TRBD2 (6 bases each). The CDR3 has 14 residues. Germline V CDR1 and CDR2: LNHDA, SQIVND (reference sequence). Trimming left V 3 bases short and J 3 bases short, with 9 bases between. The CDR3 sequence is CASSMGGFYNEQFF. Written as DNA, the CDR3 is TGTGCCAGTAGTATGGGGGGCTTCTACAATGAGCAGTTCTTC.